The T cell receptor beta chain described here comes from a study of cytomegalovirus exposure and HLA in healthy donors. The protocol was immunoSEQ multiplex PCR, while the TCRdb copy is restricted to in-frame clones and leaves out a portion. The sample comprises some 170,000 clones, approximately 87% of which are singletons, and 5.7% rests with the top ten. In the case of this clone: Its antigen remains unknown.

Study-wide findings and caveats: Clusters of TCRs from the first cohort tended to co-occur in the approximately 130 validation repertoires (as a later analysis found). Reports credit the classifier with highly specific, highly sensitive diagnosis of cytomegalovirus status. Whilst most TCR sequences proved rare, a subset of public TCRs occurred across many donors.

Material for sequencing was PBMCs. The sequence derives from a woman between 25 and 40 years old in good health and CMV-seronegative.

The CDR3 region has the DNA TGTGCCAGCAGTCCCCGACAGCTAGGTGGCTACACCTTC. It yields the protein CASSPRQLGGYTF. V and J are TRBV6-5 and TRBJ1-2; weak D call: TRBD1 (5 bases). Trimming shortened V by 5 bases and J by 7 bases, and 14 bases separated the two germline ends. Germline V gene sequence: CDR1 MNHEY, CDR2 SVGAGI. There are 13 residues in the CDR3.